Sequencing of this TCR beta chain was carried out in a study of shared clonotypes between healthy human individuals. Turning to the study itself: There were three CD4 naive, three CD4 memory, two CD8 naive and one CD8 memory plates per donor.

This clone was picked up one time. The antigen remains undetermined. Assay: immunoSEQ multiplex PCR; the TCRdb copy retains only in-frame clones and omits some. The table records roughly 2.2 million clones, more than 80% of them present only once. V was clipped by 6 bases and J by 4 bases; unmatched bases: 12. In germline, CDR1 is SGHKS, CDR2 YYEKEE (reference sequence). The CDR3 extends over 17 amino acids. Overall study results and limits: Read depth was anticipated to influence clonotype sharing among donors.

The sequencing input was naive CD4+ T cells from PBMCs. Regarding subset: CD45RA+ positively selected. This chain connects TRBV5-5 to TRBJ2-2; 10 bases fit TRBD2. This receptor was taken from a man aged 18 to 35 in good health. Some clones in this sample may be carry-over from other donors' samples. Here the CDR3 DNA reads TGTGCCAGCACCGGAACTAGCGGGAAATTCGTCACCGGGGAGCTGTTTTTT. It yields the protein CASTGTSGKFVTGELFF.